This is a list of T cell receptor beta chains from one sample in a study of lymphopenia after photon versus proton radiotherapy. Assay used: immunoSEQ multiplex PCR; TCRdb lists only in-frame clones, some missing. This table holds about 45,000 clones, about 85% found once. This specimen consisted of peripheral blood, obtained from a patient treated with photon-based radiotherapy. The source of these receptors is a man aged 35 to 55 with gastric cancer. Each CDR3 is given with its conserved first and last residue. D genes are given only for firm matches. Clone sizes are given selectively: once, few, many, or a class where the clone is expanded.

D gene	clone size	J gene	CDR3 length	V gene	CDR3 DNA	CDR3 protein
.	.	TRBJ2-5	15	TRBV19	TGTGCCAGTAGTTCCGGGGTCAGGTGGGGGGAGACCCAGTACTTC	CASSSGVRWGETQYF
.	.	TRBJ1-6	16	TRBV6-1	TGTGCCAGCAGTGTGGGTATAAGCTCCTATAATTCACCCCTCCACTTT	CASSVGISSYNSPLHF
.	few	TRBJ1-3	15	TRBV6-6	TGTGCCAGCAGTTACGGGGGTGGCTCTGGAAACACCATATATTTT	CASSYGGGSGNTIYF
.	.	TRBJ1-1	14	TRBV6-6	TGTGCCAGCAGTTACACGGGTAGCGGCACTGAAGCTTTCTTT	CASSYTGSGTEAFF
.	.	TRBJ1-4	13	TRBV29-1	TGCAGCGCCGGGGGCGTACAGAGTGAAAAACTGTTTTTT	CSAGGVQSEKLFF
TRBD1	.	TRBJ2-5	15	TRBV7-6	TGTGCCAGCAGCTTAGGGGCAGGGGGTTCGGAGACCCAGTACTTC	CASSLGAGGSETQYF
.	.	TRBJ2-1	17	TRBV10-3	TGTGCCATCAGTGAGTCGAAGGGGGGACGGACCTACAATGAGCAGTTCTTC	CAISESKGGRTYNEQFF
TRBD1	.	TRBJ1-6	14	TRBV11-1	TGTGCCAGCAGCCTTCGGGGGACAGCTTCACCCCTCCACTTT	CASSLRGTASPLHF
TRBD1	.	TRBJ2-7	14	TRBV5-8	TGTGCCAGCACCTACGACGGACGACAGGGCGAGCAGTACTTC	CASTYDGRQGEQYF
TRBD1	.	TRBJ2-7	16	TRBV11-2	TGTGCCAGCAGCTTACTAGTGACAGGGGTTTCCTACGAGCAGTACTTC	CASSLLVTGVSYEQYF
TRBD1	.	TRBJ2-3	18	TRBV11-3	TGTGCCAGCAGCCCGAGGGACAGCCAGACATCTAGCACAGATACGCAGTATTTT	CASSPRDSQTSSTDTQYF
TRBD1	.	TRBJ1-6	15	TRBV30	TGTGCCTGGAGGACAGGGGGCGTTTATAATTCACCCCTCCACTTT	CAWRTGGVYNSPLHF
TRBD1	.	TRBJ2-5	17	TRBV5-1	TGCGCCAGCAGCCGGGGACAGGGATTATTTCTGGGGGAGACCCAGTACTTC	CASSRGQGLFLGETQYF
TRBD1	.	TRBJ2-2	14	TRBV5-4	TGTGCCAGCAGCCCAAAACAGGGGACCGGGGAGCTGTTTTTT	CASSPKQGTGELFF
.	.	TRBJ1-2	14	TRBV6-5	TGTGCCAGCAGTTACTCGCGTAGGGGTGGTGGCTACACCTTC	CASSYSRRGGGYTF
TRBD1	.	TRBJ1-2	12	TRBV29-1	TGCAGCGTGTCGACAGGGAACTATGGCTACACCTTC	CSVSTGNYGYTF
.	.	TRBJ2-2	15	TRBV6-5	TGTGCCAGCAGTTACTGGCAGGGAAACACCGGGGAGCTGTTTTTT	CASSYWQGNTGELFF
TRBD1	.	TRBJ2-7	15	TRBV6-5	TGTGCCAGCAGGCCCGACGGGACAGGCCTCGGCGAGCAGTACTTC	CASRPDGTGLGEQYF
.	once	TRBJ1-1	15	TRBV19	TGTGCCAGTAGTATAGGTACGAACAGGGTCACTGAAGCTTTCTTT	CASSIGTNRVTEAFF
TRBD1	.	TRBJ2-3	15	TRBV19	TGTGCCAGTAGTGTAGGGGGCGCTTTAGCAGATACGCAGTATTTT	CASSVGGALADTQYF
.	.	TRBJ2-1	17	TRBV15	TGTGCCACCAGCAGCCTCTCCCTTGGACTCGCGGACAATGAGCAGTTCTTC	CATSSLSLGLADNEQFF
TRBD1	.	TRBJ1-5	14	TRBV30	TGTGCCTGGAGTGTAGGGACAGTCAATCAGCCCCAGCATTTT	CAWSVGTVNQPQHF
TRBD2	few	TRBJ2-7	13	TRBV5-1	TGCGCCAGCAGCTTTAGCGGGCCCTACGAGCAGTACTTC	CASSFSGPYEQYF
.	.	TRBJ2-1	16	TRBV5-1	TGCGCCAGCAGCTTGGGAGCCTCCCCTGCGAACAATGAGCAGTTCTTC	CASSLGASPANNEQFF
.	.	TRBJ1-6	17	TRBV11-2	TGTGCCAGCAGCTTAGGTGGGCAGGGGAAACGGGTTTCACCCCTCCACTTT	CASSLGGQGKRVSPLHF
TRBD2	once	TRBJ2-7	14	TRBV7-6	TGTGCCAGCGCCCGGGGAGGGGATTTGGGCGAGCAGTACTTC	CASARGGDLGEQYF
TRBD1	.	TRBJ2-2	15	TRBV30	TGTGCCTGGAGTGGAGGGGGCGCGACCACCGGGGAGCTGTTTTTT	CAWSGGGATTGELFF
TRBD1	.	TRBJ2-2	15	TRBV18	TGTGCCAGCTCACCCGGGACAGTAAACACCGGGGAGCTGTTTTTT	CASSPGTVNTGELFF
.	.	TRBJ1-5	15	TRBV4-2	TGTGCCAGCAGCCAAGAGGAGGCCCTTAATCAGCCCCAGCATTTT	CASSQEEALNQPQHF
.	.	TRBJ2-2	14	TRBV30	TGTGCCTGGAGCCCCGGGGCAGGAACCGGGGAGCTGTTTTTT	CAWSPGAGTGELFF
.	once	TRBJ1-3	14	TRBV13	TGTGCCAGCAGTGGGCGGGGTTATGGAAACACCATATATTTT	CASSGRGYGNTIYF
TRBD1	.	TRBJ1-4	14	TRBV14	TGTGCCAGCAGCCAAGGACAGGGTCGGGAAAAACTGTTTTTT	CASSQGQGREKLFF
.	.	TRBJ1-6	14	TRBV11-1	TGTGCCAGCAGCCAGACCCTCGCGGGTTCACCCCTCCACTTT	CASSQTLAGSPLHF
.	.	TRBJ1-6	14	TRBV6-1	TGTGCCAGCAGTGAGGGAGGGCATAATTCACCCCTCCACTTT	CASSEGGHNSPLHF
TRBD1	.	TRBJ2-2	17	TRBV7-9	TGTGCCAGCAGCTCCGACGGGACAGGGGTGAACACCGGGGAGCTGTTTTTT	CASSSDGTGVNTGELFF
.	once	TRBJ1-2	13	TRBV4-2	TGTGCCAGCAGCCAAGATGGGAGCTATGGCTACACCTTC	CASSQDGSYGYTF
.	once	TRBJ2-7	15	TRBV11-1	TGTGCCAGCAGCTTAGCCTTGGGGGTCACCTACGAGCAGTACTTC	CASSLALGVTYEQYF
.	.	TRBJ1-2	14	TRBV7-2	TGTGCCAGCAGCCCTACCGGGACGGCGGAAGGCTACACCTTC	CASSPTGTAEGYTF
TRBD1	.	TRBJ2-1	14	TRBV27	TGTGCCAGCAAGGGACAGGGACTTTACAATGAGCAGTTCTTC	CASKGQGLYNEQFF
TRBD1	.	TRBJ2-7	13	TRBV7-2	TGTGCCACCGCCAGACAGGGCCCTTACGAGCAGTACTTC	CATARQGPYEQYF
TRBD1	.	TRBJ1-6	17	TRBV7-2	TGTGCCAGCAGCTTAGCGACAGGGCTCGGATTTAGTTCACCCCTCCACTTT	CASSLATGLGFSSPLHF
.	.	TRBJ2-7	14	TRBV18	TGTGCCAGCTCACCAGGGGGGAGCTCCTACGAGCAGTACTTC	CASSPGGSSYEQYF
.	.	TRBJ2-7	14	TRBV12-1	TGTGTCAGCAGCCCCGGGACAGGGGCCTGCGAGCAGTACTTC	CVSSPGTGACEQYF
TRBD2	few	TRBJ2-7	15	TRBV25-1	TGTGCCAGCAGTGACGGACTAGCGGGGACCTACGAGCAGTACTTC	CASSDGLAGTYEQYF
.	once	TRBJ1-3	15	TRBV30	TGTGCCTGGGTGGGCATTGGAGGCTCTGGAAACACCATATATTTT	CAWVGIGGSGNTIYF
.	.	TRBJ2-3	14	TRBV2	TGTGCCAGCAGTGCCCAGGGGGGGCTAGATACGCAGTATTTT	CASSAQGGLDTQYF
TRBD2	.	TRBJ2-1	15	TRBV6-5	TGTGCCAGCAACCGACTAGCGGGGGTCGTCAATGAGCAGTTCTTC	CASNRLAGVVNEQFF
.	.	TRBJ1-2	15	TRBV19	TGTGCCAGTAGGCCGGGACACCTCCTCAACTATGGCTACACCTTC	CASRPGHLLNYGYTF
TRBD1	.	TRBJ2-7	13	TRBV7-9	TGTGCCAGCAGCCAGACAGGGACCTACGAGCAGCACTTC	CASSQTGTYEQHF
.	.	TRBJ2-5	15	TRBV11-1	TGTGCCAGCAGCGCCTCGACAGCTTTCCAAGAGACCCAGTACTTC	CASSASTAFQETQYF
TRBD1	.	TRBJ1-2	17	TRBV4-1	TGCGCCAGCAGCCAAGCCCGACAGGGGGCGACTAACTATGGCTACACCTTC	CASSQARQGATNYGYTF
TRBD1	.	TRBJ2-1	15	TRBV19	TGTGCCAGCCACCCTGGGACAGGGGCCTACAATGAGCAGTTCTTC	CASHPGTGAYNEQFF
.	once	TRBJ2-3	14	TRBV7-2	TGTGCCAGCAGTGGCGGGGGCGGGGCAGATACGCAGTATTTT	CASSGGGGADTQYF
.	.	TRBJ2-4	14	TRBV2	TGTGCCAGCACTGCCCCCCTTAGGGGGGACATTCAGTACTTC	CASTAPLRGDIQYF
TRBD1	.	TRBJ1-1	15	TRBV30	TGTGCCTGGAGCGGACAGGGGAAGAGGAACACTGAAGCTTTCTTT	CAWSGQGKRNTEAFF